This T cell receptor beta chain derives from a study of cytomegalovirus exposure and HLA in healthy donors. Whole-study results and caveats: Cytomegalovirus association was assigned to over 150 TCR beta chains. It was likely that a cluster of highly shared sequence variants was a sequencing artifact.

Vbeta (60) and Jbeta (13) primers were used in the PCR. Here immunoSEQ multiplex PCR was the method, and the copy in TCRdb shows in-frame clones only, minus some. This sample carries approximately 120,000 clones, about three quarters of them seen once, and the ten largest clones take 3% to 4%. Points on this clone: Its target is unknown.

Per germline, CDR1 SGHRS and CDR2 YFSETQ. Trimming at V came to 4 bases and at J to 7 bases, leaving 3 bases not matched to a gene. The CDR3 is made up of 14 amino acids. This chain links TRBV5-1 with TRBJ1-6, with 9 bases that match TRBD1. The specimen sequenced was PBMCs. This receptor was taken from a man under 40 in good health and CMV-seronegative. The CDR3 coding sequence is TGCGCCAGCAGCCGAGGACAGGGGAATTCACCCCTCCACTTT. As protein: CASSRGQGNSPLHF.